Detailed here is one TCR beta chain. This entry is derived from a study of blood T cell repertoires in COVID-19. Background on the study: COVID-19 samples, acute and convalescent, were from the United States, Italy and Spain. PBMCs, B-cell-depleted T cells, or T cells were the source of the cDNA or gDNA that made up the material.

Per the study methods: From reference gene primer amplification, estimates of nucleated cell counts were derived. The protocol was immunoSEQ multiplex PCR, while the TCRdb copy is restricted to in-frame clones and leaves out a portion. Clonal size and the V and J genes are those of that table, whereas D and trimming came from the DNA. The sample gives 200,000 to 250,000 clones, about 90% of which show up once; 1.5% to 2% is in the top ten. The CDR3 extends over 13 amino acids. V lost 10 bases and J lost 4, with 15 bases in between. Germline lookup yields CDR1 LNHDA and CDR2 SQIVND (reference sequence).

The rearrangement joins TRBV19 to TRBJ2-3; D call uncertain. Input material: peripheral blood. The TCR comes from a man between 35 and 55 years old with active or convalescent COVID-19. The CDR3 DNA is TGTGCCACCAGCCTGGCCGGAGCAGATACGCAGTATTTT. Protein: CATSLAGADTQYF.